This passage covers 26 T cell receptor beta chains from one sample sequenced in a study of blood T cell repertoires in COVID-19. Clones were sequenced by immunoSEQ multiplex PCR, and TCRdb holds only the in-frame ones, with some missing. The table shows around 230,000 clones, with approximately 86% occurring only once. The sequenced sample was peripheral blood. The origin of the receptors is a man in his fifties or sixties who had recovered from COVID-19.

This chain joins TRBV28 and TRBJ2-2, with TRBD1 matching over 10 bases. The germline V gene has CDR1 MDHEN and CDR2 SYDVKM. V shed 1 base and J 4 bases; nucleotides not matched to a gene: 3. The CDR3 consists of 16 residues. The CDR3 sequence: CASSLSGTGATGELFF. CDR3 coding DNA: TGTGCCAGCAGTTTATCCGGGACAGGGGCCACCGGGGAGCTGTTTTTT.

This clone was observed a single time. The rearrangement joins TRBV6-6 to TRBJ2-7; the D is unclear. Germline V gene sequence: CDR1 MNHNY, CDR2 SVGAGI (reference sequence). The CDR3 length is 15 residues. V gave up 11 bases and J gave up 0 bases, with 20 bases separating them. The CDR3 region is CAALGAPSFSYEQYF. CDR3 DNA: TGTGCCGCCCTTGGAGCTCCCTCCTTCTCCTACGAGCAGTACTTC.

V usage is TRBV19 and J usage is TRBJ1-4; a weak D match, TRBD1 (5 bases). Germline values: CDR1 LNHDA, CDR2 SQIVND (reference sequence). The V and J ends lost 5 bases and 2 bases respectively, with 15 bases between them. The CDR3 has 16 amino acids. CDR3 residues: CASSPGYRYTNEKLFF. CDR3 nucleotide sequence: TGTGCCAGTAGTCCTGGGTACAGGTATACTAATGAAAAACTGTTTTTT.

V is TRBV7-8 and J is TRBJ2-7; possibly TRBD2 for D (6 bases). The CDR3 loop spans 14 amino acids. CDR1 SGHVS and CDR2 FQNEAQ come from the germline V gene. Trimming removed 6 bases from V and 0 bases from J, with 12 bases in between. The CDR3 spells CASSPGGSSYEQYV. As DNA, the CDR3 is TGTGCCAGCAGTCCTGGGGGGAGCTCCTACGAGCAGTACGTC.

The CDR3 loop is CAISETGGGNTEAFF. As DNA, the CDR3 is TGTGCCATCAGTGAGACAGGGGGCGGGAATACTGAAGCTTTCTTT. This chain uses TRBV10-3 with TRBJ1-1; the match to TRBD1 covers 9 bases. CDR3 length equals 15 residues. Trimming cost V 2 bases and J 5 bases; bases outside gene matches: 6. Looked up from germline, CDR1 is ENHRY and CDR2 is SYGVKD.

Regarding this clone: Other DNA variants within this sample encode the same CDR3. The V gene is TRBV10-3, the J gene TRBJ1-5; 8 positions match TRBD1. V lost 8 bases, J lost 0 bases, and 3 bases stayed unmatched. This CDR3 has 14 amino acids. Germline assignment: CDR1 ENHRY and CDR2 SYGVKD. The CDR3, as DNA: TGTGCCATCGGGACAGGCGATAGCAATCAGCCCCAGCATTTT. This sequence encodes CAIGTGDSNQPQHF.

The chain combines TRBV3-1 (or the pseudogene TRBV3-2) with TRBJ2-7; possible D gene TRBD2, 6 bases. Germline V gene lookup returns CDR1 LGHDT and CDR2 YNNKEL (reference sequence). V gave up 4 bases and J gave up 6 bases, with 16 bases separating them. This CDR3 spans 14 amino acids. CDR3 amino acids: CASSPVEGRAEQYF. The CDR3, as DNA: TGTGCCAGCAGCCCCGTGGAGGGACGGGCCGAGCAGTACTTC.

This clone was detected only once. This sequence joins TRBV6-5 and TRBJ1-1; 10 positions match TRBD1. The CDR3 spans 15 residues. V was pared by 5 bases and J by 4 bases, with 7 bases of the junction left unmatched. In germline, CDR1 is MNHEY, CDR2 SVGAGI. The CDR3 sequence: CASSTGQGTVTEAFF. The CDR3 nucleotides are TGTGCCAGCAGTACGGGACAGGGGACAGTCACTGAAGCTTTCTTT.

The chain couples TRBV5-6 to TRBJ1-4; 8 bases fit TRBD1. CDR3 length: 14 amino acids. Germline assignment: CDR1 SGHDT and CDR2 YYEEEE. The trim removed 3 bases at V and 5 bases at J, leaving 3 bases unmatched. CDR3 in amino acids: CASSSRTGNEKLFF. CDR3 nucleotide sequence: TGTGCCAGCAGCTCGAGGACAGGGAATGAAAAACTGTTTTTT.

This clone was found once. This chain links TRBV10-3 with TRBJ2-3; a possible D gene is TRBD2 (5 bases). Between the trimmed V and J ends, which lost 4 bases and 2 bases, there was a span of 10 bases. CDR1 ENHRY and CDR2 SYGVKD come from the germline V gene. This CDR3 is 14 amino acids long. The CDR3 reads CAISGARATDTQYF. CDR3 bases: TGTGCCATCAGTGGCGCGCGGGCCACAGATACGCAGTATTTT.

The chain combines TRBV6-5 with TRBJ2-3; D is unresolved. The germline CDR1 and CDR2 sequences are MNHEY and SVGAGI. Trimming removed 0 bases from V and 2 bases from J, with 6 bases in between. This CDR3 spans 14 amino acids. The CDR3 is CASSYSAATDTQYF. In DNA, the CDR3 is TGTGCCAGCAGTTACTCGGCTGCCACAGATACGCAGTATTTT.

This chain links TRBV5-4 with TRBJ2-7, with no clear D. The V and J ends lost 0 bases and 7 bases respectively, with 17 bases between them. The CDR3 totals 15 residues. Germline V CDR1 and CDR2: SGHNT, YYREEE (reference sequence). CDR3 loop: CASSLGVSKYAEQYF. CDR3 DNA sequence: TGTGCCAGCAGCTTGGGTGTCAGTAAGTACGCTGAGCAGTACTTC.

The gene calls are TRBV19 and TRBJ1-3; possibly TRBD1 for D (5 bases). The V and J ends lost 4 bases and 8 bases respectively, with 24 bases between them. Germline assignment: CDR1 LNHDA and CDR2 SQIVND (reference sequence). This CDR3 comprises 17 residues. CDR3 nucleotides: TGTGCCAGTAGTAGGAAGCGCGCGTGGGACTCTGAGTACACCATATATTTT. Amino acid sequence: CASSRKRAWDSEYTIYF.

This clone was recorded only once. The chain employs TRBV4-1 and TRBJ1-5, with 9 nucleotides matching TRBD1. In germline, CDR1 is MGHRA, CDR2 YSYEKL. V was clipped by 4 bases and J by 6 bases; unmatched bases: 7. The CDR3 length is 15 residues. The CDR3 region has the DNA TGCGCCAGCAGCCTCGGACAGGGGAGTCTTCAGCCCCAGCATTTT. Protein product: CASSLGQGSLQPQHF.

The CDR3 here is CASSHRGSGSPLHF. In nucleotides, the CDR3 is TGTGCCAGCAGCCACAGGGGGAGTGGTTCACCCCTCCACTTT. The genes are TRBV13 and TRBJ1-6, with 8 bases lining up with TRBD1. CDR1 is PRHDT and CDR2 is FYEKMQ in the germline V gene (reference sequence). V shed 5 bases, J shed 9 bases, and the junction held 6 bases outside the gene matches. The length of the CDR3 is 14 residues. Looking up the rest from reference TRBV13 and TRBJ1-6 gives the full variable domain: AAGVIQSPRHLIKEKRETATLKCYPIPRHDTVYWYQQGPGQDPQFLISFYEKMQSDKGSIPDRFSAQQFSDYHSELNMSSLELGDSALYFCASSHRGSGSPLHFGNGTRLTVT.

The chain couples TRBV5-1 to TRBJ2-1; 7 bases are shared with TRBD2. The CDR3 is made up of 14 amino acids. Germline lookup yields CDR1 SGHRS and CDR2 YFSETQ. J gave up 4 bases and V 0 bases, and 1 base lay outside the gene matches. CDR3 loop: CASSLGRGYNEQFF. The CDR3 bases are TGCGCCAGCAGCTTGGGGCGGGGGTACAATGAGCAGTTCTTC.

The chain has TRBV6-5 and TRBJ1-2; 11 nucleotides agree with TRBD1. Per germline, CDR1 MNHEY and CDR2 SVGAGI. This CDR3 is 16 amino acids long. The V gene end was trimmed by 2 bases and the J gene end by 8 bases; junction bases not matched to a gene: 10. DNA of the CDR3: TGTGCCAGCAGTTACACAACTACGGGACAGGGGGACGGCTACACCTTC. Protein: CASSYTTTGQGDGYTF.

Points on this clone: The junction shows a germline mismatch at one end, possibly a read error. The chain links TRBV5-1 to TRBJ2-5; possible D gene TRBD2, 7 bases. The CDR3 is made up of 15 amino acids. Germline V gives CDR1 SGHRS, CDR2 YFSETQ. DNA for the CDR3: TGCGCCAGCAGCCCGCGGGGGCTGGGTCAAGAGTCCCAGTACTTC. It specifies CASSPRGLGQESQYF. Combining the CDR3 with reference TRBV5-1 and TRBJ2-5 gives the whole variable domain KAGVTQTPRYLIKTRGQQVTLSCSPISGHRSVSWYQQTPGQGLQFLFEYFSETQRNKGNFPGRFSGRQFSNSRSEMNVSTLELGDSALYLCASSPRGLGQESQYFGPGTRLLVL.

The chain uses TRBV4-1 and TRBJ2-7; D is perhaps TRBD1 (7 bases). The germline CDR1 and CDR2 sequences are MGHRA and YSYEKL. V was trimmed by 4 bases and J by 3 bases, leaving 25 bases between them. The CDR3 loop spans 18 amino acids. CDR3 protein: CASSLSGGGGLGRYEQYF. The CDR3 coding sequence is TGCGCCAGCAGCCTTAGCGGAGGGGGCGGACTGGGTCGCTACGAGCAGTACTTC.

The chain joins TRBV5-6 to TRBJ1-2; TRBD1 is a possible D gene (6 bases). Trimming cost V 2 bases and J 6 bases, with 17 bases left between them. Germline loops: CDR1 SGHDT, CDR2 YYEEEE. The length of the CDR3 is 15 residues. DNA of the CDR3: TGTGCCAGCAGCTTACAGGGCATAACCATAGATGGCTACACCTTC. It encodes CASSLQGITIDGYTF.

This rearrangement joins TRBV28 to TRBJ2-1; the match to TRBD2 covers 8 bases. Per the germline V gene, CDR1 is MDHEN and CDR2 is SYDVKM. V lost 5 bases to trimming and J lost 7 bases; unmatched junction nucleotides: 10. The CDR3 contains 15 residues. Here the CDR3 reads CASSPARGGVNEQFF. Written as DNA, the CDR3 is TGTGCCAGCAGTCCCGCCCGGGGGGGTGTAAATGAGCAGTTCTTC.

The rearrangement uses TRBV20-1 and TRBJ2-7, with 7 bases identical to TRBD2. Germline CDR1 and CDR2: DFQATT and SNEGSKA (reference sequence). CDR3 length: 11 residues. V was clipped by 4 bases and J by 4 bases; unmatched bases: 1. This chain's CDR3 is CSATSGYEQYF. CDR3 coding DNA: TGCAGTGCTACTAGCGGATACGAGCAGTACTTC.

J is TRBJ1-6 and V is TRBV18, with 10 bases matching TRBD1. J lost 8 bases, V lost 3 bases, and 10 bases had no gene match. Germline V gene sequence: CDR1 KGHSH, CDR2 LQKENI. The CDR3 is made up of 17 amino acids. In DNA, the CDR3 is TGTGCCAGCTCACCTTTACAATGGGGACAGGGGTATTCACCCCTCCACTTT. Translated, it gives CASSPLQWGQGYSPLHF.

This clone was picked up a small number of times. This chain uses TRBV5-1 with TRBJ1-1; TRBD1 matches at 10 bases. The CDR3 is made up of 17 amino acids. Germline assignment: CDR1 SGHRS and CDR2 YFSETQ. Unmatched junction bases numbered 7, after V lost 2 bases and J lost 0 bases. The CDR3 region is CASSLYGTGAVNTEAFF. As DNA, the CDR3 is TGCGCCAGCAGCTTATATGGGACAGGGGCTGTGAACACTGAAGCTTTCTTT. The full variable domain, rest sourced from reference TRBV5-1 and TRBJ1-1, is KAGVTQTPRYLIKTRGQQVTLSCSPISGHRSVSWYQQTPGQGLQFLFEYFSETQRNKGNFPGRFSGRQFSNSRSEMNVSTLELGDSALYLCASSLYGTGAVNTEAFFGQGTRLTVV.

J is TRBJ2-3 and V is TRBV4-1, with 9 bases that match TRBD2. Germline V gene sequence: CDR1 MGHRA, CDR2 YSYEKL. The CDR3 is 17 amino acids. With V trimmed by 0 bases and J by 6 bases, 10 bases remained unmatched. The CDR3 DNA sequence: TGCGCCAGCAGCCAAGACCGAGCGGGGGGCGGATTGGATACGCAGTATTTT. It encodes CASSQDRAGGGLDTQYF.

This clone was counted only a few times. V usage is TRBV5-1 and J usage is TRBJ2-5; the match to TRBD2 covers 11 bases. Trimming at V came to 2 bases and at J to 5 bases, leaving 5 bases not matched to a gene. Germline V CDR1 and CDR2: SGHRS, YFSETQ. CDR3 length equals 15 residues. The CDR3 sequence: CASSFSGGAAETQYF. CDR3 DNA: TGCGCCAGCAGCTTTAGCGGGGGGGCGGCGGAGACCCAGTACTTC.